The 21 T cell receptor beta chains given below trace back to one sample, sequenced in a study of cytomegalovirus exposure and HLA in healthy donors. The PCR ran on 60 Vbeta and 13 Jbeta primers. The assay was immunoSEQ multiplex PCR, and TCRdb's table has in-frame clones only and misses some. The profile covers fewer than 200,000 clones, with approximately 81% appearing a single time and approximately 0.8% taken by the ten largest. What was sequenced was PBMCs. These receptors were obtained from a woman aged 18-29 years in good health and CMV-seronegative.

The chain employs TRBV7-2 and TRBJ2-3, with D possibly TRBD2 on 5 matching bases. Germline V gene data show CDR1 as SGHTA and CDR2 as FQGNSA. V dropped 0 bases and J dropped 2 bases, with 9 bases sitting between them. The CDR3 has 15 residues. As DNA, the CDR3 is TGTGCCAGCAGCTTAGCGGGAGTTCCCACAGATACGCAGTATTTT. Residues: CASSLAGVPTDTQYF.

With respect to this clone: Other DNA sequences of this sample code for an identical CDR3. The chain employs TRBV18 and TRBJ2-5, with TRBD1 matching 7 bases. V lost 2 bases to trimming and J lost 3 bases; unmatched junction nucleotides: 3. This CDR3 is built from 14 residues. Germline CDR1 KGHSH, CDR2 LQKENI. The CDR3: CASSPTGVEETQYF. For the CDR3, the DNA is TGTGCCAGCTCACCAACAGGGGTGGAAGAGACCCAGTACTTC.

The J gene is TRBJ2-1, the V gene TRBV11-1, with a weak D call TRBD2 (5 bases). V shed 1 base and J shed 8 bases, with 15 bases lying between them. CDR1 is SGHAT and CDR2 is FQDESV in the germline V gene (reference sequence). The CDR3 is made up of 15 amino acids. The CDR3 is CASSLVSSSSHEQFF. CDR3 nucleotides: TGTGCCAGCAGCTTAGTTAGTTCTAGCTCCCATGAGCAGTTCTTC.

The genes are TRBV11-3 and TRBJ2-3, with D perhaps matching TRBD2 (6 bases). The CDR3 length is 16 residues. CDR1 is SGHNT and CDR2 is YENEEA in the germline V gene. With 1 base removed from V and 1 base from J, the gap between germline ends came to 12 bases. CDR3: CASSLVGGTRTDTQYF. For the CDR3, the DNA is TGTGCCAGCAGCTTAGTCGGCGGGACCCGCACAGATACGCAGTATTTT. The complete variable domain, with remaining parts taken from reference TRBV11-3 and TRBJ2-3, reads EAGVVQSPRYKIIEKKQPVAFWCNPISGHNTLYWYLQNLGQGPELLIRYENEEAVDDSQLPKDRFSAERLKGVDSTLKIQPAELGDSAVYLCASSLVGGTRTDTQYFGPGTRLTVL.

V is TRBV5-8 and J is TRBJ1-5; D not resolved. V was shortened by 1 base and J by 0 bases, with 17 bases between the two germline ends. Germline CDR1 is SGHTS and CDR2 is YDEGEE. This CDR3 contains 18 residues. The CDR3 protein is CASSLILQNSYSNQPQHF. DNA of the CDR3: TGTGCCAGCAGCTTGATTTTACAGAACAGTTATAGCAATCAGCCCCAGCATTTT.

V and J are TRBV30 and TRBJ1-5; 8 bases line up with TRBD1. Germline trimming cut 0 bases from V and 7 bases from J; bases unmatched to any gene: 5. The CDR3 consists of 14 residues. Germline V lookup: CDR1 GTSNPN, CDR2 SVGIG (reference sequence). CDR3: CAWSVGTGGQPQHF. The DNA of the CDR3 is TGTGCCTGGAGTGTAGGGACAGGAGGGCAGCCCCAGCATTTT.

The CDR3 protein is CASSLSRNRGGGELFF. The CDR3 DNA reads as TGTGCCAGCAGCTTATCGCGAAACAGGGGCGGCGGGGAGCTGTTTTTT. The chain couples TRBV7-3 to TRBJ2-2, with 7 bases aligning to TRBD1. After removal of 2 bases from V and 7 bases from J, the junction contained 10 bases not matched to a gene. The length of the CDR3 is 16 residues. Germline values: CDR1 SGHTA, CDR2 FQGTGA.

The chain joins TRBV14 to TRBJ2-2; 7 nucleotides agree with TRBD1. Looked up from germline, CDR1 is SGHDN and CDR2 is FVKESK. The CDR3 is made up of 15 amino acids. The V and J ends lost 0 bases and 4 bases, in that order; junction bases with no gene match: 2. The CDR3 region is CASSQDPGGTGELFF. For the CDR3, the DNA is TGTGCCAGCAGCCAAGATCCAGGGGGCACCGGGGAGCTGTTTTTT. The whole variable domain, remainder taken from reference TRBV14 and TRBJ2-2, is EAGVTQFPSHSVIEKGQTVTLRCDPISGHDNLYWYRRVMGKEIKFLLHFVKESKQDESGMPNNRFLAERTGGTYSTLKVQPAELEDSGVYFCASSQDPGGTGELFFGEGSRLTVL.

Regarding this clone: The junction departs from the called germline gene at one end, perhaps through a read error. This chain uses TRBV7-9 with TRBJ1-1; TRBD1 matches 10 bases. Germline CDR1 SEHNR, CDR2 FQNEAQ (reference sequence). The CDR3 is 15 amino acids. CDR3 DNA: TGTTCCAGCAGCTTAAGGGACAGGGGGAACACTGAAGCTTTCTTT. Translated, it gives CSSSLRDRGNTEAFF.

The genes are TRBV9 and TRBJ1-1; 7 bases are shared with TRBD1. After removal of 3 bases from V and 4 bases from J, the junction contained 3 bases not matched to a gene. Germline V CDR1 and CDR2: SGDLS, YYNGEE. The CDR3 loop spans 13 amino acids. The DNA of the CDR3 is TGTGCCAGCAGCGCAACAGGGGCCACTGAAGCTTTCTTT. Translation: CASSATGATEAFF.

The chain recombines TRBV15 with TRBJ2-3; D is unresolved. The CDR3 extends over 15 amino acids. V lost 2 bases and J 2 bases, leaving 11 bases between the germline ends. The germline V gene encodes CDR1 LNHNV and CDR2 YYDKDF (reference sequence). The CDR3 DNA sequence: TGTGCCACCAGCAGACCTGCAGGATTCACAGATACGCAGTATTTT. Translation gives CATSRPAGFTDTQYF.

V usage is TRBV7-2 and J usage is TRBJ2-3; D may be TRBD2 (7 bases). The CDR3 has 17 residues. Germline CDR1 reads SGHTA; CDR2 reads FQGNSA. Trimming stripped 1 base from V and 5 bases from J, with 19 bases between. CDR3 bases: TGTGCCAGCAGCTTAGAAACGGGGGCGGGAGTTAGAGATACGCAGTATTTT. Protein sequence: CASSLETGAGVRDTQYF.

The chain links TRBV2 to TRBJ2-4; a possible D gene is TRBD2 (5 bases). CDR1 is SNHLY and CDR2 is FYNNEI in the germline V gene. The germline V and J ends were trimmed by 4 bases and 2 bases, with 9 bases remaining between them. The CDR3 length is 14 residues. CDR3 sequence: CASSGSSTKNIQYF. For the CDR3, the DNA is TGTGCCAGCAGTGGCTCTAGCACCAAAAACATTCAGTACTTC.

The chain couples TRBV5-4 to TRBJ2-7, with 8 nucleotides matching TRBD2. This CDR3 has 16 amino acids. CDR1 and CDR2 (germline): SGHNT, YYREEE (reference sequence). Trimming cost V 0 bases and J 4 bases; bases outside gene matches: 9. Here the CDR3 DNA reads TGTGCCAGCAGCTTGGCCTTCGGGACTAGTCCGTACGAGCAGTACTTC. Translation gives CASSLAFGTSPYEQYF.

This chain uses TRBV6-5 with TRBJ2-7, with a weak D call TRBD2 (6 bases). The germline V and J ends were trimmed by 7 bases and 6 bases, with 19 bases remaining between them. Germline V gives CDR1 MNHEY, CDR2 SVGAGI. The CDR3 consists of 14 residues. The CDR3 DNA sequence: TGTGCCAGCACCGCACTAGCCGCCTTCGGCGAGCAGTACTTC. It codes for CASTALAAFGEQYF.

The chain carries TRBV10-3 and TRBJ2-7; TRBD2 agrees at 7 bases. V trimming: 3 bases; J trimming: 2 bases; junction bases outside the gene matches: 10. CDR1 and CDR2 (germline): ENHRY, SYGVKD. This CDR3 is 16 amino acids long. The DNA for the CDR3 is TGTGCCATCAGTGAAAAGGCGGGAGAGATTACCTACGAGCAGTACTTC. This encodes CAISEKAGEITYEQYF.

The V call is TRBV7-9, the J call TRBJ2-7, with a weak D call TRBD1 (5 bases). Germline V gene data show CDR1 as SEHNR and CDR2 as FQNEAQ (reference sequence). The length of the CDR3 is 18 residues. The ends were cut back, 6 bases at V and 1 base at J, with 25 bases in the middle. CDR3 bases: TGTGCCAGCAGTCCTCTTGGGGCGGTCCGATGGGTTTCCTACGAGCAGTACTTC. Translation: CASSPLGAVRWVSYEQYF. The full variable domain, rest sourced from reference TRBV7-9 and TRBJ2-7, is DTGVSQNPRHKITKRGQNVTFRCDPISEHNRLYWYRQTLGQGPEFLTYFQNEAQLEKSRLLSDRFSAERPKGSFSTLEIQRTEQGDSAMYLCASSPLGAVRWVSYEQYFGPGTRLTVT.

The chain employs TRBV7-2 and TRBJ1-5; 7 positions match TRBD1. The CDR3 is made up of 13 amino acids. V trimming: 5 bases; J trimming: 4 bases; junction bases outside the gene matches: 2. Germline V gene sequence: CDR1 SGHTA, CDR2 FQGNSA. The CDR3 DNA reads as TGTGCCAGCAGCCTGGACAGGAATCAGCCCCAGCATTTT. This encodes CASSLDRNQPQHF.

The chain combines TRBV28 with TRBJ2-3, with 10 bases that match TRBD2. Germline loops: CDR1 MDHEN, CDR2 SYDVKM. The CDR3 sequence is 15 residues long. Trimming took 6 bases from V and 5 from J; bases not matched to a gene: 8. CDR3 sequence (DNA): TGTGCCAGCAGCACTTCTAGCGGGAGTGGAGATACGCAGTATTTT. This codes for CASSTSSGSGDTQYF. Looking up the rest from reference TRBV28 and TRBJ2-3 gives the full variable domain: DVKVTQSSRYLVKRTGEKVFLECVQDMDHENMFWYRQDPGLGLRLIYFSYDVKMKEKGDIPEGYSVSREKKERFSLILESASTNQTSMYLCASSTSSGSGDTQYFGPGTRLTVL.

The CDR3 DNA follows: TGTGCCAGCAGCTTAAGCCCCTGGTACGGCTACACCTTC. Translating gives CASSLSPWYGYTF. This chain links TRBV7-8 with TRBJ1-2; D not resolved. Per the germline V gene, CDR1 is SGHVS and CDR2 is FQNEAQ. CDR3 length equals 13 residues. V was shortened by 2 bases and J by 8 bases, with 12 bases between the two germline ends. The whole variable domain, filled in from reference TRBV7-8 and TRBJ1-2, reads GAGVSQSPRYKVAKRGQDVALRCDPISGHVSLFWYQQALGQGPEFLTYFQNEAQLDKSGLPSDRFFAERPEGSVSTLKIQRTQQEDSAVYLCASSLSPWYGYTFGSGTRLTVV.

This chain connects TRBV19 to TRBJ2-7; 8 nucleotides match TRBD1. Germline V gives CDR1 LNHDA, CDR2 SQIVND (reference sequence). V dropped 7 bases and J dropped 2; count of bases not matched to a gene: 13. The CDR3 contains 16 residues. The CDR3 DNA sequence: TGTGCCAGTACTCAACATTCCGACAGGGGCCCCTACGAGCAGTACTTC. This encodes CASTQHSDRGPYEQYF. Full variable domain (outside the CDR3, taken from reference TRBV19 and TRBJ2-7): DGGITQSPKYLFRKEGQNVTLSCEQNLNHDAMYWYRQDPGQGLRLIYYSQIVNDFQKGDIAEGYSVSREKKESFPLTVTSAQKNPTAFYLCASTQHSDRGPYEQYFGPGTRLTVT.